The source of this T cell receptor (beta chain) is a study of blood T cells in healthy people across ages. With a J-beta primer mix and a sample-barcoded 5' primer, a second PCR ran about 7 to 11 cycles. From the 5' RACE reads, TCRdb called clonotypes with MiXCR, one entry per CDR3 protein. The repertoire has over 950,000 distinct CDR3 sequences, under 40% of them found once; the top ten carry about an eighth. CDR1 is SNHLY and CDR2 is FYNNEI in the germline V gene. This CDR3 has 14 amino acids. Worth noting for this clonotype: One junction end does not reproduce the germline sequence, and a read error may be involved.

Specimen: blood. The rearrangement links TRBV2 to TRBJ2-5; 7 bases line up with TRBD1. The TCR originated in a man between 18 and 29 years old in good health. CDR3 in DNA: TGTGCCAGCAGGGAAGGGACAGTACAAGAGACCCAGTACTTC. Translated: CASREGTVQETQYF. Drawing the rest from reference TRBV2 and TRBJ2-5, the complete variable domain is EPEVTQTPSHQVTQMGQEVILRCVPISNHLYFYWYRQILGQKVEFLVSFYNNEISEKSEIFDDQFSVERPDGSNFTLKIRSTKLEDSAMYFCASREGTVQETQYFGPGTRLLVL.